The 32 T cell receptor beta chains presented below share a single source sample, sequenced in a study of a mutant IDH1 vaccine in newly diagnosed glioma. The time point denotes: week 47, end of study. Vaccination comprised doses that each held 300 ug of mutant IDH1 20-mer peptide, plus topical imiquimod. No antigen is known for these receptors. The assay was immunoSEQ multiplex PCR, and TCRdb's table has in-frame clones only and misses some. Of approximately 100,000 clones in the sample, approximately 89% are singletons; the top ten hold roughly 0.81%. Sequencing was performed on PBMCs, taken from a glioma patient whose treatment included an IDH1 peptide vaccine. The receptor set was obtained from a woman aged 45-60 years with glioma.

The chain employs TRBV20-1 and TRBJ1-1; D gene uncertain. Trimming left V 5 bases short and J 6 bases short, with 10 bases between. The CDR3 is 11 residues long. Looked up from germline, CDR1 is DFQATT and CDR2 is SNEGSKA (reference sequence). Here the CDR3 DNA reads TGCAGTGCTGAATGGGTCCCTGAAGCTTTCTTT. It codes for CSAEWVPEAFF.

In DNA, the CDR3 is TGCGCCAGCAGCTTCTCAGCGGGAGAAGAGACCCAGTACTTC. Translation: CASSFSAGEETQYF. V gene TRBV5-1 combines with J gene TRBJ2-5; 8 nucleotides match TRBD2. The ends lost 2 bases at V and 3 bases at J; junction bases unmatched: 3. There are 14 residues in the CDR3. In germline, CDR1 is SGHRS, CDR2 YFSETQ.

This clone was seen only once. The J gene is TRBJ2-7, the V gene TRBV6-1; tentatively, D is TRBD2 (5 bases). Trimming pared 5 bases from V and 6 bases from J, leaving 14 bases between. The CDR3 is 13 amino acids. Germline lookup yields CDR1 MNHNS and CDR2 SASEGT. The CDR3 nucleotides read TGTGCCAGCAGTCCCCGAGGGCGGTCCGAGCAGTACTTC. This gives the protein CASSPRGRSEQYF.

The chain is built from TRBV7-2 and TRBJ2-7, with D tentatively TRBD2 (5 bases). Trimming stripped 4 bases from V and 1 base from J, with 11 bases between. The CDR3 is 14 amino acids. The germline CDR1 and CDR2 sequences are SGHTA and FQGNSA. CDR3 protein: CASSSTSSSYEQYF. CDR3 nucleotides: TGTGCCAGCAGCTCCACTAGTTCTTCCTACGAGCAGTACTTC.

This clone occurred a few times. The CDR3 loop reads CASSFGQGMTDTQYF. CDR3 DNA sequence: TGTGCCAGCAGCTTCGGACAGGGGATGACAGATACGCAGTATTTT. The chain carries TRBV6-1 and TRBJ2-3; 9 nucleotides line up with TRBD1. Germline CDR1 MNHNS, CDR2 SASEGT. V trimming: 6 bases; J trimming: 3 bases; junction bases outside the gene matches: 7. The CDR3 is 15 amino acids.

The chain joins TRBV19 to TRBJ2-1, with 7 positions matching TRBD2. Trimming cost V 3 bases and J 7 bases; bases outside gene matches: 9. CDR3 size: 15 residues. Per germline, CDR1 LNHDA and CDR2 SQIVND (reference sequence). As DNA, the CDR3 is TGTGCCAGTAGTATCGGGGCGGGAGTTGTGAATGAGCAGTTCTTC. This translates into CASSIGAGVVNEQFF. The entire variable domain, with the rest obtained from reference TRBV19 and TRBJ2-1, is as follows: DGGITQSPKYLFRKEGQNVTLSCEQNLNHDAMYWYRQDPGQGLRLIYYSQIVNDFQKGDIAEGYSVSREKKESFPLTVTSAQKNPTAFYLCASSIGAGVVNEQFFGPGTRLTVL.

The chain recombines TRBV5-1 with TRBJ1-3; the match to TRBD1 covers 7 bases. V dropped 5 bases and J dropped 2; count of bases not matched to a gene: 10. This CDR3 is built from 16 residues. The germline CDR1 and CDR2 sequences are SGHRS and YFSETQ. The CDR3: CASRPGTATTGNTIYF. CDR3 DNA: TGCGCCAGCAGGCCCGGGACAGCTACAACTGGAAACACCATATATTTT.

The chain employs TRBV10-3 and TRBJ2-5; 8 bases align to TRBD2. The CDR3 length is 15 residues. The germline V gene has CDR1 ENHRY and CDR2 SYGVKD. Germline trimming cut 5 bases from V and 1 base from J; bases unmatched to any gene: 6. The CDR3 sequence: CAISTPGGGQETQYF. The CDR3, as DNA: TGTGCCATCAGTACCCCCGGGGGGGGCCAAGAGACCCAGTACTTC.

The chain employs TRBV5-1 and TRBJ1-5, with a possible D match to TRBD1 (5 bases). CDR1 is SGHRS and CDR2 is YFSETQ in the germline V gene. The CDR3 consists of 16 residues. The V end was cut by 4 bases, the J end by 3 bases, with 17 bases between. The CDR3 region has the DNA TGCGCCAGCAGCCTAGGACCTGTTGGGACCAATCAGCCCCAGCATTTT. Residues: CASSLGPVGTNQPQHF.

The chain couples TRBV28 to TRBJ1-5, with D unclear. Germline CDR1 and CDR2: MDHEN and SYDVKM. CDR3 size: 14 residues. V lost 7 bases and J lost 1, with 11 bases in between. The CDR3 DNA sequence: TGTGCCAGCACTCTCGGCGGAAGCAATCAGCCCCAGCATTTT. Its translation: CASTLGGSNQPQHF.

The chain links TRBV9 to TRBJ2-7; D is perhaps TRBD1 or TRBD2 (5 bases each). CDR1 and CDR2 from the germline V gene are SGDLS and YYNGEE. V was cut by 5 bases and J by 2 bases, with 17 bases left in between. This CDR3 contains 15 residues. CDR3 sequence reads: CASSDSKGTPYEQYF. In DNA, the CDR3 is TGTGCCAGCAGTGATTCAAAGGGGACCCCCTACGAGCAGTACTTC.

The chain recombines TRBV11-3 with TRBJ2-7, with 7 bases lining up with TRBD1. V gave up 1 base and J gave up 4 bases; unmatched junction bases: 7. The CDR3 is 15 amino acids. Germline loops: CDR1 SGHNT, CDR2 YENEEA. The CDR3 protein is CASSLGGGKRYEQYF. The CDR3, as DNA: TGTGCCAGCAGCTTAGGAGGGGGCAAAAGGTACGAGCAGTACTTC.

The V call is TRBV7-2, the J call TRBJ2-2; D is uncertain. The CDR3 consists of 13 residues. The germline V and J ends were trimmed by 4 bases and 4 bases, with 7 bases remaining between them. Germline-derived CDR1 and CDR2 are SGHTA and FQGNSA. Written as DNA, the CDR3 is TGTGCCAGCAGCTCATTAGGCACCGGGGAGCTGTTTTTT. Amino acids: CASSSLGTGELFF.

The chain recombines TRBV6-1 with TRBJ1-2; 11 positions agree with TRBD1. The germline gives CDR1 MNHNS, CDR2 SASEGT. CDR3 length: 14 amino acids. Germline trimming cut 5 bases from V and 8 bases from J; bases unmatched to any gene: 7. The CDR3 sequence is CASSLGQGALGYTF. In DNA form, the CDR3 reads TGTGCCAGCAGTCTCGGACAGGGGGCGTTGGGCTACACCTTC.

The genes are TRBV28 and TRBJ2-7; a weak D match, TRBD1 (5 bases). V lost 4 bases and J 4 bases, leaving 14 bases between the germline ends. The CDR3 spans 14 residues. The germline V gene encodes CDR1 MDHEN and CDR2 SYDVKM. The CDR3 DNA follows: TGTGCCAGCAGTTCTGCAGGGTCCCGATACGAGCAGTACTTC. Its protein is CASSSAGSRYEQYF.

Of note for this clone: Its ends do not fully match the called genes, so a read error is possible. The chain couples TRBV29-1 to TRBJ1-1, with D perhaps matching TRBD1 (5 bases). Per the germline V gene, CDR1 is SQVTM and CDR2 is ANQGSEA. This CDR3 contains 11 residues. CDR3 protein: CSTYRNTEALF. The DNA for the CDR3 is TGCAGCACCTACAGGAACACTGAAGCTCTCTTT.

The chain couples TRBV30 to TRBJ1-2; tentatively, D is TRBD1 (6 bases). CDR1 is GTSNPN and CDR2 is SVGIG in the germline V gene (reference sequence). V lost 4 bases and J 2 bases, leaving 14 bases between the germline ends. This CDR3 has 14 amino acids. CDR3 residues: CAWIPVGGNYGYTF. CDR3 nucleotide sequence: TGTGCCTGGATCCCCGTGGGGGGCAACTATGGCTACACCTTC.

The rearrangement joins TRBV6-5 to TRBJ1-5; possibly TRBD1 for D (5 bases). V shed 7 bases and J shed 9 bases, with 16 bases lying between them. CDR1 and CDR2 from the germline V gene are MNHEY and SVGAGI. The CDR3 consists of 13 residues. The CDR3 DNA follows: TGTGCCAGCAACCTCCGGGGGGTAGGGCCCCAGCATTTT. Its translation is CASNLRGVGPQHF.

The V call is TRBV5-1, the J call TRBJ2-1, with 7 positions matching TRBD2. Germline CDR1 and CDR2: SGHRS and YFSETQ. CDR3 length: 16 residues. The J segment lost 0 bases and the V segment lost 4 bases, leaving 7 bases of the junction unmatched. This CDR3 is CASSPSGGSSYNEQFF. In DNA form, the CDR3 reads TGCGCCAGCAGCCCCTCGGGCGGGAGCTCCTACAATGAGCAGTTCTTC.

The rearrangement links TRBV6-1 to TRBJ1-2, with no clear D. CDR1 and CDR2 from the germline V gene are MNHNS and SASEGT. Trimming removed 2 bases from V and 0 bases from J, with 10 bases in between. The CDR3 has 15 residues. The CDR3 bases are TGTGCCAGCAGTGAAAGGCAGCTAACTAACTATGGCTACACCTTC. The encoded protein is CASSERQLTNYGYTF.

This chain uses TRBV6-5 with TRBJ1-5; D perhaps matches TRBD1 (5 bases). The germline CDR1 and CDR2 sequences are MNHEY and SVGAGI. Trimming took 6 bases from V and 5 from J, leaving 14 bases between them. The CDR3 consists of 14 residues. CDR3 sequence (DNA): TGTGCCAGCAGGATAAGACAGAGTTATCAGCCCCAGCATTTT. This sequence encodes CASRIRQSYQPQHF.

The chain combines TRBV2 with TRBJ1-2, with TRBD1 matching 7 bases. The CDR3 spans 13 residues. The V segment lost 6 bases and the J segment 7 bases; nucleotides outside the gene matches: 8. Germline-derived CDR1 and CDR2 are SNHLY and FYNNEI. The CDR3 reads CASSRQGQSGYTF. The CDR3 nucleotides are TGTGCCAGCAGCCGACAGGGCCAGAGTGGCTACACCTTC.

V and J are TRBV5-1 and TRBJ1-4; D is ambiguous. This CDR3 comprises 15 residues. Trimming took 4 bases from V and 7 from J, leaving 17 bases between them. Germline assignment: CDR1 SGHRS and CDR2 YFSETQ. The CDR3 here is CASSVGPPGGEKLFF. The CDR3 DNA sequence: TGCGCCAGCAGCGTCGGACCTCCTGGTGGTGAAAAACTGTTTTTT. Variable domain in full (rest from reference TRBV5-1 and TRBJ1-4): KAGVTQTPRYLIKTRGQQVTLSCSPISGHRSVSWYQQTPGQGLQFLFEYFSETQRNKGNFPGRFSGRQFSNSRSEMNVSTLELGDSALYLCASSVGPPGGEKLFFGSGTQLSVL.

J is TRBJ1-5 and V is TRBV5-1; D is ambiguous. The germline V gene has CDR1 SGHRS and CDR2 YFSETQ. V lost 0 bases to trimming and J lost 3 bases, with 4 bases between them. CDR3 length equals 13 residues. CDR3 sequence: CASSLEPNQPQHF. The CDR3 coding sequence is TGCGCCAGCAGCTTGGAGCCCAATCAGCCCCAGCATTTT.

V gene TRBV6-6 combines with J gene TRBJ2-5; D possibly corresponds to TRBD2 (5 bases). Matching the DNA end better, TRBJ2-7 makes the J call doubtful. Germline V gene sequence: CDR1 MNHNY, CDR2 SVGAGI (reference sequence). The CDR3 length is 13 residues. DNA of the CDR3: TGTGCCAGCAGTTACCCAACTAGGAACGAGCAGTACTTC. This sequence encodes CASSYPTRNEQYF.

The genes are TRBV10-3 and TRBJ2-1, with 9 nucleotides matching TRBD2. V dropped 3 bases and J dropped 9; count of bases not matched to a gene: 9. This CDR3 has 15 amino acids. CDR1 is ENHRY and CDR2 is SYGVKD in the germline V gene. CDR3 protein: CAISDLGTSIFEQFF. CDR3 DNA sequence: TGTGCCATCAGTGACCTCGGGACTAGCATCTTTGAGCAGTTCTTC.

The rearrangement joins TRBV19 to TRBJ1-5, with D possibly TRBD1 on 5 matching bases. There are 15 residues in the CDR3. Trimming removed 4 bases from V and 0 bases from J, with 10 bases in between. Germline CDR1 reads LNHDA; CDR2 reads SQIVND (reference sequence). In nucleotides, the CDR3 is TGTGCCAGTAGTAGGTTAGGGGATAGCAATCAGCCCCAGCATTTT. Its translation: CASSRLGDSNQPQHF.

J is TRBJ1-6 and V is TRBV7-9, with 11 bases matching TRBD1. CDR3 length equals 17 residues. Germline V gene data show CDR1 as SEHNR and CDR2 as FQNEAQ (reference sequence). Trimming at V came to 1 base and at J to 3 bases, leaving 2 bases not matched to a gene. The CDR3, as DNA: TGTGCCAGCAGCTTAGACGGGACAGGGGGCTATAATTCACCCCTCCACTTT. It encodes CASSLDGTGGYNSPLHF.

This clone has a handful of counts. The chain has TRBV7-2 and TRBJ1-2; 9 nucleotides line up with TRBD1. With V trimmed by 4 bases and J by 5 bases, 2 bases remained unmatched. CDR3 length: 13 residues. Germline CDR1 is SGHTA and CDR2 is FQGNSA. The CDR3 reads CASSSGQGYGYTF. The CDR3 coding sequence is TGTGCCAGCAGCTCGGGACAGGGATATGGCTACACCTTC.

This chain uses TRBV2 with TRBJ2-5; 10 nucleotides align to TRBD1. The CDR3 runs to 12 residues. Germline trimming cut 7 bases from V and 9 bases from J; bases unmatched to any gene: 5. Per germline, CDR1 SNHLY and CDR2 FYNNEI. The DNA of the CDR3 is TGTGCCAGCACGGACAGGGGGACGGCCCAGTACTTC. Residues: CASTDRGTAQYF. The complete variable domain, with remaining parts taken from reference TRBV2 and TRBJ2-5, reads EPEVTQTPSHQVTQMGQEVILRCVPISNHLYFYWYRQILGQKVEFLVSFYNNEISEKSEIFDDQFSVERPDGSNFTLKIRSTKLEDSAMYFCASTDRGTAQYFGPGTRLLVL.

The chain has TRBV10-3 and TRBJ1-1; D might be TRBD1 (6 bases). V was cut by 11 bases and J by 11 bases, with 18 bases left in between. Germline CDR1 ENHRY, CDR2 SYGVKD. This CDR3 spans 11 amino acids. CDR3 coding DNA: TGTGCCGCCACTTCGACAGGACGGGCTTTCTTT. This gives the protein CAATSTGRAFF.

This chain connects TRBV7-9 to TRBJ2-7; D call uncertain. Deletions cut 5 bases from V and 3 bases from J, with 5 bases between. CDR3 length: 11 residues. Germline V gene sequence: CDR1 SEHNR, CDR2 FQNEAQ (reference sequence). CDR3 nucleotide sequence: TGTGCCAGCAGCCCTTTCTACGAGCAGTACTTC. Its translation is CASSPFYEQYF.